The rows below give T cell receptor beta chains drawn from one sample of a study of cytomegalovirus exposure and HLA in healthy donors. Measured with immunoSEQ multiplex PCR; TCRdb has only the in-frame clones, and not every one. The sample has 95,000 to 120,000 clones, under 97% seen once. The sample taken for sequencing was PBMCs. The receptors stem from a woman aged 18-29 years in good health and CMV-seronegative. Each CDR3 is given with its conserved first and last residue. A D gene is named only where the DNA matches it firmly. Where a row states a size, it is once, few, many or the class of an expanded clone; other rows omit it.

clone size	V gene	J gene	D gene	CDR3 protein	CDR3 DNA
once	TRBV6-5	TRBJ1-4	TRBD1	CASSRNRGGGEKLFF	TGTGCCAGCAGTCGTAACAGGGGGGGTGGAGAAAAACTGTTTTTT
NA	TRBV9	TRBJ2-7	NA	CASSVGGQKLEQYF	TGTGCCAGCAGCGTAGGAGGACAAAAGCTCGAGCAGTACTTC
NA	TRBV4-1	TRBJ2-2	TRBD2	CASSRQLAGANTGELFF	TGCGCCAGCAGCCGCCAACTAGCGGGGGCGAACACCGGGGAGCTGTTTTTT
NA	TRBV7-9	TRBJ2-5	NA	CASSHQLARRGAGQETQYF	TGTGCCAGCAGCCATCAGCTCGCGCGGAGGGGAGCCGGCCAAGAGACCCAGTACTTC
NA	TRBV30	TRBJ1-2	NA	CAWSAGFWGYTF	TGTGCCTGGAGTGCAGGGTTTTGGGGCTACACCTTC
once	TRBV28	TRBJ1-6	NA	CASIPSTENSPLHF	TGTGCCAGCATCCCCTCAACAGAAAATTCACCCCTCCACTTT
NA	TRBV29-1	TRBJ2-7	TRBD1	CSVGQGASDEQYF	TGCAGCGTAGGACAGGGGGCTTCGGACGAGCAGTACTTC
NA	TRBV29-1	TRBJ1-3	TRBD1	CSVGTGGPGPGNAIYF	TGCAGCGTGGGGACAGGGGGCCCAGGGCCTGGAAACGCCATATATTTT
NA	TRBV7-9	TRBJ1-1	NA	CASSSSGVNTEAFF	TGTGCCAGCAGCTCTAGCGGGGTAAACACTGAAGCTTTCTTT
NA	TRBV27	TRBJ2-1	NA	CASSLWGGMDEQFF	TGTGCCAGCAGTTTATGGGGGGGCATGGATGAGCAGTTCTTC
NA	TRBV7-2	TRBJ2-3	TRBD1	CASSFQGADTQYF	TGTGCCAGCAGCTTCCAGGGGGCAGATACGCAGTATTTT
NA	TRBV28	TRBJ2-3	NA	CASSLAGSSTDTQYF	TGTGCCAGCAGTTTAGCAGGCAGCTCCACAGATACGCAGTATTTT
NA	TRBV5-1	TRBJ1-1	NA	CASSLGHQGLNTEAFF	TGCGCCAGCAGCTTGGGCCACCAGGGATTGAACACTGAAGCTTTCTTT
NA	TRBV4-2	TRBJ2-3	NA	CASRTGGPEDTQYF	TGTGCCAGCAGAACGGGGGGCCCGGAAGATACGCAGTATTTT
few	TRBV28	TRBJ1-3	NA	CASSHGGSGNTIYF	TGTGCCAGCAGCCACGGAGGGTCTGGAAACACCATATATTTT
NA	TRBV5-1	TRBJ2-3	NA	CASSWSEERMSTDTQYF	TGCGCCAGCAGCTGGTCGGAGGAAAGGATGAGCACAGATACGCAGTATTTT
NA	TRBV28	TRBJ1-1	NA	CASSPGDFRNTEAFF	TGTGCCAGCAGTCCGGGGGACTTCCGGAACACTGAAGCTTTCTTT
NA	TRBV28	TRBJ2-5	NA	CASSSRETQYF	TGTGCCAGCAGTTCCCGAGAGACCCAGTACTTC
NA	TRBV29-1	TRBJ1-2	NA	CSVEAGARDYTF	TGCAGCGTTGAAGCAGGGGCCCGGGACTACACCTTC
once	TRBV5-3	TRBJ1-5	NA	CARSIESGTENQPQHF	TGTGCCAGAAGCATCGAATCCGGGACTGAGAATCAGCCCCAGCATTTT
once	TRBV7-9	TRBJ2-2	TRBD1	CASSLGPTGTNTGELFF	TGTGCCAGCAGCTTAGGCCCGACAGGGACGAACACCGGGGAGCTGTTTTTT
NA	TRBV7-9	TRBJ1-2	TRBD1	CASSGTGALDGYTF	TGTGCCAGCAGCGGGACAGGGGCTTTGGATGGCTACACCTTC
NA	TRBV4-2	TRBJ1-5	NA	CASSQDLSGVGNQPQHF	TGTGCCAGCAGCCAAGATTTATCGGGGGTGGGCAATCAGCCCCAGCATTTT
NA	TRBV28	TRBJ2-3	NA	CASSFSAGSSSTDTQYF	TGTGCCAGCAGTTTCTCAGCAGGGTCTTCTAGCACAGATACGCAGTATTTT
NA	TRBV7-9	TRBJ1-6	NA	CASSLRTDDNSPLHF	TGTGCCAGCAGCTTACGAACAGACGATAATTCACCCCTCCACTTT
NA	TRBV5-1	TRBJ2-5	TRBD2	CASSLYLAGKETQYF	TGCGCCAGCAGCTTGTACCTAGCGGGGAAAGAGACCCAGTACTTC
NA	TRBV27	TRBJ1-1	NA	CASSLFWASGVEAFF	TGTGCCAGCAGTTTATTTTGGGCCTCAGGCGTTGAAGCTTTCTTT
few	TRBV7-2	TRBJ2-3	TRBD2	CASSPSGGANSDTQYF	TGTGCCAGCAGCCCTAGCGGGGGGGCCAACTCAGATACGCAGTATTTT
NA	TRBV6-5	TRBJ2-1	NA	CASSYQDGAAHEQFF	TGTGCCAGCAGTTACCAAGACGGCGCGGCACATGAGCAGTTCTTC
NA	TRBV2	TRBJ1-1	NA	CARALNTEAFF	TGTGCCAGGGCACTGAACACTGAAGCTTTCTTT
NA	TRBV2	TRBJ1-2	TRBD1	CASSQNDLTGDDGYTF	TGTGCCAGCAGCCAGAACGACCTAACAGGGGATGATGGCTACACCTTC
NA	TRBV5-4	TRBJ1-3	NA	CASSLDQGPLGGNTIYF	TGTGCCAGCAGCTTGGATCAGGGGCCCCTGGGTGGAAACACCATATATTTT
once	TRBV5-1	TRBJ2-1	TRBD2	CASSLRSSGGYEQFF	TGCGCCAGCAGCTTGAGGTCTAGCGGGGGGTACGAGCAGTTCTTC
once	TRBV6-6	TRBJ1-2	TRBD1	CASRASRGRGPYGYTF	TGTGCCAGCAGAGCCTCAAGGGGGCGGGGCCCCTATGGCTACACCTTC
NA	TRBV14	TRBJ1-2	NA	CASSQGLGRELPNYGYTF	TGTGCCAGCAGCCAAGGCCTTGGACGGGAGTTACCTAACTATGGCTACACCTTC
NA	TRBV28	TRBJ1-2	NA	CASTGFPNYGYTF	TGTGCCAGCACGGGGTTCCCTAACTATGGCTACACCTTC
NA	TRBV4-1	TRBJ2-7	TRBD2	CASSQDGDRTSVRYEQYF	TGCGCCAGCAGCCAAGATGGGGATCGGACTAGCGTCCGCTACGAGCAGTACTTC
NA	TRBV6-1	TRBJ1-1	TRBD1	CASLLSGTGDTEAFF	TGTGCCAGCCTTTTGTCCGGGACAGGGGACACTGAAGCTTTCTTT
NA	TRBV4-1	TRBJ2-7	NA	CASSQDQVTTTYEQYF	TGCGCCAGCAGCCAAGATCAAGTGACTACAACCTACGAGCAGTACTTC
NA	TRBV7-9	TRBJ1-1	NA	CASNGNAERAFF	TGTGCCAGCAACGGGAATGCCGAGAGAGCTTTCTTT
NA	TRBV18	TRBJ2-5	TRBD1	CASSPPTTGDRETQYF	TGTGCCAGCTCACCACCGACAACAGGGGACCGGGAGACCCAGTACTTC
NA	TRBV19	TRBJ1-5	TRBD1	CASIGQGYQPQHF	TGTGCCAGTATCGGACAGGGGTATCAGCCCCAGCATTTT
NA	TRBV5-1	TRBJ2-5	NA	CASSPASEETQYF	TGCGCCAGCAGCCCGGCTAGCGAAGAGACCCAGTACTTC
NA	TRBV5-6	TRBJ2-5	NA	CASSLGEVQETQYF	TGTGCCAGCAGCTTGGGTGAGGTGCAAGAGACCCAGTACTTC
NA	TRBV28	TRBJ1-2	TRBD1	CATGSGGDRGYGYTF	TGTGCCACAGGGTCGGGTGGGGACAGGGGCTATGGCTACACCTTC
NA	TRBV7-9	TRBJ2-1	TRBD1	CASCGTDHNEQFF	TGTGCCAGCTGTGGGACAGACCACAATGAGCAGTTCTTC
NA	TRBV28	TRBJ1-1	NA	CASSVPGFMNTEAFF	TGTGCCAGCAGTGTCCCAGGGTTCATGAACACTGAAGCTTTCTTT
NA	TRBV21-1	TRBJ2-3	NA	CASTRAGGPPDTQYF	TGTGCCAGCACCCGAGCGGGGGGGCCCCCAGATACGCAGTATTTT
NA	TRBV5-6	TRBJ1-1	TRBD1	CASSTWTGENTEAFF	TGTGCCAGCAGCACCTGGACAGGGGAGAACACTGAAGCTTTCTTT
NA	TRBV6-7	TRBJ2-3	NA	CASSPLLDSQNTDTQYF	TGTGCCAGCAGTCCCCTTTTAGACAGCCAAAACACAGATACGCAGTATTTT
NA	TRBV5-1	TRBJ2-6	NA	CASSLGDSIGANVLTF	TGCGCCAGCAGCTTGGGGGACTCTATCGGGGCCAACGTCCTGACTTTC
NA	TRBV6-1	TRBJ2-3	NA	CASSGQGLTDTQYF	TGTGCCAGCAGTGGTCAGGGGTTGACAGATACGCAGTATTTT
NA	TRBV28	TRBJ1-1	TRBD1	CASRSGTGAYNTEAFF	TGTGCCAGCAGGTCGGGGACAGGGGCATATAACACTGAAGCTTTCTTT
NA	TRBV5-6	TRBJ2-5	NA	CASSPQGSETQYF	TGTGCCAGCAGCCCTCAGGGTTCCGAGACCCAGTACTTC
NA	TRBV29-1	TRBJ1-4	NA	CSVEVVSQGPEKLFF	TGCAGCGTTGAAGTTGTGAGCCAGGGGCCCGAAAAACTGTTTTTT